This T cell receptor (beta chain) was captured by sequencing in a study of T cells expressing NK-cell markers. Turning to the study itself: It was sorted CD3+CD56-NKG2C+, CD3+CD56+NKG2C- and CD3+CD56+NKG2C+ T cells that provided the TCR beta repertoires. HCMV serostatus: seven of eight sequenced donors positive, one negative.

What made the TCR beta cDNA was 5'RACE template switching with UMIs. With the 5' RACE reads reprocessed, TCRdb shows one record per CDR3 protein and no DNA. The specimen's table records roughly 170,000 distinct CDR3 sequences. The CDR3 consists of 14 residues. Germline-derived CDR1 and CDR2 are KGHSH and LQKENI. The receptor's source is a woman aged 18-69 years in good health. The chain links TRBV18 to TRBJ1-6; TCRdb proposes TRBD1, but this gene call is untestable without DNA. Sequencing was done on a sample of blood T cells: a sorted CD56 or NKG2C T cell subset, CD4+ or CD8+ T cells, or bulk PBMC T cells (not recorded which). The chain's CDR3 is CASSVEGDQSPLHF.